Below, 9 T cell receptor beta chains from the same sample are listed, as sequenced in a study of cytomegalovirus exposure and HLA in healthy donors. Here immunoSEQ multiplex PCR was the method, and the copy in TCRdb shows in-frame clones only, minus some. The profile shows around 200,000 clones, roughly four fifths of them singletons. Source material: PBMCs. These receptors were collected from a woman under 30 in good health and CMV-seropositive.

CDR3 DNA: TGTGCCAGCAGCTTAGGAGGATCCGAGCAGTACTTC. Protein sequence: CASSLGGSEQYF. This chain connects TRBV7-8 to TRBJ2-7; no clear D. The CDR3 runs 12 residues. The germline V gene has CDR1 SGHVS and CDR2 FQNEAQ. Trimming left V 1 base short and J 6 bases short, with 7 bases between.

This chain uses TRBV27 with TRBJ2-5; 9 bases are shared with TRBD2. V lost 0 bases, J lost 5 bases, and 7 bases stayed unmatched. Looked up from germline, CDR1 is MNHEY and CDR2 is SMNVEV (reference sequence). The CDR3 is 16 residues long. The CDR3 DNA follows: TGTGCCAGCAGTTTATCACAGCGGGGGGAATGGGAGACCCAGTACTTC. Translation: CASSLSQRGEWETQYF.

The CDR3 DNA reads TGTGCCAGCAGCCAAGATCGGGGACTCGCCACAGATACGCAGTATTTT. This codes for CASSQDRGLATDTQYF. This chain uses TRBV14 with TRBJ2-3; a weak D match, TRBD2 (6 bases). Germline-derived CDR1 and CDR2 are SGHDN and FVKESK. The length of the CDR3 is 16 residues. The V end lost 0 bases, the J end lost 2 bases, and 12 bases lay between the germline ends.

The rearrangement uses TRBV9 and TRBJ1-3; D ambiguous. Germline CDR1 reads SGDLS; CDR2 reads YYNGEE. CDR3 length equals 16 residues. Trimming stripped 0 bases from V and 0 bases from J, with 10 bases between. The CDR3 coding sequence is TGTGCCAGCAGCGTAGCGGCAGGAACCTCTGGAAACACCATATATTTT. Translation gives CASSVAAGTSGNTIYF. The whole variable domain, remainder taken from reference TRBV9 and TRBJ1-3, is DSGVTQTPKHLITATGQRVTLRCSPRSGDLSVYWYQQSLDQGLQFLIQYYNGEERAKGNILERFSAQQFPDLHSELNLSSLELGDSALYFCASSVAAGTSGNTIYFGEGSWLTVV.

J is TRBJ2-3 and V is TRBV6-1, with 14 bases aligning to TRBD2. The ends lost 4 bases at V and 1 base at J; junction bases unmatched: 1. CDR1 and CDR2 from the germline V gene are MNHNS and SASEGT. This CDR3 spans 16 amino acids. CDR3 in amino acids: CASSGLAGGGTDTQYF. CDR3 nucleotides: TGTGCCAGCAGTGGACTAGCGGGGGGGGGCACAGATACGCAGTATTTT.

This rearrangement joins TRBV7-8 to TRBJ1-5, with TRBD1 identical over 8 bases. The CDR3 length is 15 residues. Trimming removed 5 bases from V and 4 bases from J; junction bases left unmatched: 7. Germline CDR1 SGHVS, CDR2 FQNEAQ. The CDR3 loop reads CASSPAGTGNQPQHF. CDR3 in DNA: TGTGCCAGCAGCCCAGCTGGGACAGGAAATCAGCCCCAGCATTTT.

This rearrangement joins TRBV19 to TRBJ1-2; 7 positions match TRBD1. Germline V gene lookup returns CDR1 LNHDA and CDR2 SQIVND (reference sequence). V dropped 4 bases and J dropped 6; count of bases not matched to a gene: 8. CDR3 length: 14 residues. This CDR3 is CASSTRGRHNGYTF. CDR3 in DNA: TGTGCCAGTAGTACGAGGGGGCGTCACAATGGCTACACCTTC. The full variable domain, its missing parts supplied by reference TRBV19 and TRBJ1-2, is DGGITQSPKYLFRKEGQNVTLSCEQNLNHDAMYWYRQDPGQGLRLIYYSQIVNDFQKGDIAEGYSVSREKKESFPLTVTSAQKNPTAFYLCASSTRGRHNGYTFGSGTRLTVV.

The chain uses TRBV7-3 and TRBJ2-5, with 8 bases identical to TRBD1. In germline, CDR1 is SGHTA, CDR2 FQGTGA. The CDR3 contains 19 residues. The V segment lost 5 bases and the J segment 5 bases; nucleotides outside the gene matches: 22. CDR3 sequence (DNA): TGTGCCAGCAGCCTCCCTCGGGAGACAGGGGTGCTCCCGTGGGAGACCCAGTACTTC. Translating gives CASSLPRETGVLPWETQYF.

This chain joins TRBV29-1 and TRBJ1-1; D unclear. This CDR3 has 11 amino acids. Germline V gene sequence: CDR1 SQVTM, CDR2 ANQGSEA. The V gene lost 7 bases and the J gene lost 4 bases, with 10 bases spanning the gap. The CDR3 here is CSAEAGTEAFF. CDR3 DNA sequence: TGCAGCGCCGAAGCGGGCACTGAAGCTTTCTTT. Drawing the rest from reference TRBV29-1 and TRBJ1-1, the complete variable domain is SAVISQKPSRDICQRGTSLTIQCQVDSQVTMMFWYRQQPGQSLTLIATANQGSEATYESGFVIDKFPISRPNLTFSTLTVSNMSPEDSSIYLCSAEAGTEAFFGQGTRLTVV.